This is a list of T cell receptor beta chains from one sample in a study of read filtering for tumor transcriptome and immune sequencing. MiXCR, run by TCRdb on the reads, gives a single entry per CDR3 protein. The sample holds approximately 140,000 distinct CDR3 sequences, over 10% seen once. The material sequenced was a population of CD138-negative cells sorted from bone marrow. The receptors originated from a donor aged 40 or older with multiple myeloma. Both conserved end residues are part of each CDR3. D genes are given only for firm matches. A row's size may be missing; if present it is once, few, many or a size class.

>TRBV20-1|TRBJ2-7|.|.
TGCAGTGCTAGAGATTCGTTGGCTGATCCCTACGAGCAGTACTTC
CSARDSLADPYEQYF
>TRBV12-5|TRBJ2-5|few|TRBD2
TGTGCTAGTGGTTGGACACCGGGAGGCCGAGAGACCCAGTACTTC
CASGWTPGGRETQYF
>TRBV30|TRBJ2-7|few|.
TGTGCCTGGAGCGGGCCCCAGTCGGTGTACGAGCAGTACTTC
CAWSGPQSVYEQYF
>TRBV6-4|TRBJ2-6|.|.
TGTGCCAGCAGTGTAGGGCCCTTTGGGGCCAACGTCCTGACTTTC
CASSVGPFGANVLTF
>TRBV20-1|TRBJ2-2|many|.
TGCAGTGCCCCACCCTGGGGGAGTCGGACCGGGGAGCTGTTTTTT
CSAPPWGSRTGELFF
>TRBV2|TRBJ1-6|.|TRBD1
TGTGCCAGCAGTGTTGGGACAGGGAATAATTCACCCCTCCACTTT
CASSVGTGNNSPLHF
>TRBV30|TRBJ2-1|.|TRBD2
TGTGCCTGGGCTCCGGGACTAGCGGGAGGTCATATACCCTTTAGCTCCTACAATGAGCAGTTCTTC
CAWAPGLAGGHIPFSSYNEQFF
>TRBV20-1|TRBJ2-1|many|TRBD2
TGCAGTGCTAGACCCGGGAGGGCCAATGAGCAGTTCTTC
CSARPGRANEQFF
>TRBV7-2|TRBJ1-1|many|.
TGTGCCAGCAGCTTAGCATCAGAAAACACTGAAGCTTTCTTT
CASSLASENTEAFF
>TRBV9|TRBJ2-3|many|.
TGTGCCAGCAGCCTACGTGAAGATACGCAGTATTTT
CASSLREDTQYF
>TRBV7-6|TRBJ2-7|.|.
TGTGCCAGCAGCTTAGCCGCAAACTACGAGCAGTACTTC
CASSLAANYEQYF
>TRBV6-1|TRBJ2-1|many|TRBD2
TGTGCCAGCAGTGTTAGCGGGAGGGCCAGTTACAATGAGCAGTTCTTC
CASSVSGRASYNEQFF
>TRBV7-9|TRBJ2-7|many|TRBD1
TGTGCCAGCAGCTTAGGCGTCTTACCGGGACAGGGGATATACGAGCAGTACTTC
CASSLGVLPGQGIYEQYF
>TRBV15|TRBJ2-5|many|.
TGTGCCACCAGCCCTCGCATGACGGGAGTTGAGACCCAGTACTTC
CATSPRMTGVETQYF
>TRBV20-1|TRBJ1-5|.|.
TGCAGTGCTAAATGGCAGGGCGAAGATCAGCCCCAGCATTTT
CSAKWQGEDQPQHF
>TRBV7-3|TRBJ2-1|many|.
TGTGCCAGCAGCCAAAGTGGTATACAAAGCTCCTACAATGAGCAGTTCTTC
CASSQSGIQSSYNEQFF
>TRBV5-5|TRBJ2-1|many|.
TGTGCCAGCAGCTGGATGGGCAGTTACAATGAGCAGTTCTTC
CASSWMGSYNEQFF
>TRBV5-1|TRBJ2-5|many|.
TGCGCCAGCAGCTTGGACTCCCCAGAGGAGACCCAGTACTTC
CASSLDSPEETQYF
>TRBV27|TRBJ2-7|many|.
TGTGCCAGCACCGTCGAGCAGTACTTC
CASTVEQYF
>TRBV13|TRBJ2-3|many|.
TGTGCCAGCAGCCCACCGACTCCGAGCACAGATACGCAGTATTTT
CASSPPTPSTDTQYF
>TRBV12-3/TRBV12-4|TRBJ2-1|few|.
TGTGCCAGCAGTTTAAATCGGTTTGGTGAGCAGTTCTTC
CASSLNRFGEQFF
>TRBV12-5|TRBJ2-3|.|.
TGTGCCAGCAGACGGGTCACAGATACGCAGTATTTT
CASRRVTDTQYF
>TRBV2|TRBJ2-2|.|TRBD1
TGTGCCAGCAGTGACCGGGACAGGGAATCCGGGGAGCTGTTTTTT
CASSDRDRESGELFF
>TRBV7-9|TRBJ2-7|few|.
TGTGCCAGCAGCTCCCCGTTGCAGGGGGGTTCCTACGAGCAGTACTTC
CASSSPLQGGSYEQYF
>TRBV12-3/TRBV12-4|TRBJ2-5|few|.
TGTGCCAGCAGTCCAAGGGCCATTCAAGAGACCCAGTACTTC
CASSPRAIQETQYF
>TRBV6-2/TRBV6-3|TRBJ2-7|few|TRBD1
TGTGCCAGCAGAATTGGACAGGGGTACGAGCAGTACTTC
CASRIGQGYEQYF
>TRBV9|TRBJ2-1|many|TRBD2
TGTGCCAGCAGCGCAAGCGGGAGTAGGATCAATGAGCAGTTCTTC
CASSASGSRINEQFF
>TRBV5-1|TRBJ2-7|many|TRBD1
TGCGCCAGCAGCTTGGAACCGGGACAGAATACCTACGAGCAGTACTTC
CASSLEPGQNTYEQYF
>TRBV6-1|TRBJ2-3|many|.
TGTGCCAGCAGTGAAGCAGGTCGCGCAGATACGCAGTATTTT
CASSEAGRADTQYF
>TRBV14|TRBJ2-6|many|TRBD1
TGTGCCAGCAGCCAGACAGGGTCAGGGGCCAACGTCCTGACTTTC
CASSQTGSGANVLTF
>TRBV2|TRBJ2-1|many|TRBD1
TGTGCCAGCAGTGATGTCAGGGGGCGGCATGAGCAGTTCTTC
CASSDVRGRHEQFF
>TRBV15|TRBJ2-1|many|TRBD1
TGTGCCACCAGCAGAGTTTCTAACAGGGGGCGTGCCTACAATGAGCAGTTCTTC
CATSRVSNRGRAYNEQFF
>TRBV7-2|TRBJ2-3|many|TRBD2
TGTGCCAGCAGCCTGAGGACTAGCGCAGATACGCAGTATTTT
CASSLRTSADTQYF
>TRBV6-1|TRBJ2-4|many|.
TGTGCCAGCAGGGAGGGGAACATTCAGTACTTC
CASREGNIQYF
>TRBV4-1|TRBJ2-5|many|.
TGCGCCAGCAGCCAAGTGGTGTCAGCTCAAGAGACCCAGTACTTC
CASSQVVSAQETQYF